This T cell receptor (beta chain) is drawn from a study of control samples from healthy donors and cancer patients. The CDR3 length is 15 residues. Germline CDR1 MDHEN, CDR2 SYDVKM. With 5 bases removed from V and 2 bases from J, the gap between germline ends came to 15 bases. Method: immunoSEQ multiplex PCR; TCRdb's copy keeps in-frame clones and lacks some. Of around 100,000 clones listed, about 91% are singletons. This receptor was taken from a woman aged 18-30 years in good health. The rearrangement joins TRBV28 to TRBJ2-5, with unresolved D. The specimen sequenced was blood. CDR3: CASSPSSFVQETQYF. CDR3 bases: TGTGCCAGCAGTCCCTCTTCCTTTGTACAAGAGACCCAGTACTTC.